This TCR beta chain was captured by sequencing in a study of CD8 T cells in ankylosing spondylitis. This clonotype has ten or more counts. It was by quantitative 5'-RACE with molecular barcodes that TCR beta libraries were made. TCRdb ran MiXCR on the 5' RACE reads and lists one entry per CDR3 protein. The sample has 150,000 or so distinct CDR3 sequences, 11% seen once. Germline lookup yields CDR1 SQVTM and CDR2 ANQGSEA. Trimming pared 0 bases from V and 0 bases from J, leaving 8 bases between. This CDR3 contains 14 residues. This receptor was obtained from a male donor with ankylosing spondylitis or in good health (not recorded which). The sample consisted of blood, either unsorted or a sorted T cell fraction (not recorded which). The chain employs TRBV29-1 and TRBJ2-5; D is perhaps TRBD1 (5 bases). The CDR3 reads CSVEEETDQETQYF. In nucleotides, the CDR3 is TGCAGCGTTGAAGAGGAGACAGACCAAGAGACCCAGTACTTC.